The entry below gives a single T cell receptor beta chain sequence along with its context. The CDR3 contains 16 residues. The V gene end was trimmed by 4 bases and the J gene end by 0 bases; junction bases not matched to a gene: 5. The germline CDR1 and CDR2 sequences are SGHVS and FNYEAQ. This sample is part of a study of blood T cell repertoires in COVID-19. Study information: The United States, Italy and Spain provided the acute and convalescent COVID-19 samples.

Only in-frame clones appear in the TCRdb table, and some are missing; sequencing was by immunoSEQ multiplex PCR. Counted here are about 270,000 clones, under 95% occurring once; the ten biggest clones make up approximately 3%. The clonotype originates from a man aged 35 to 55 who had been exposed to COVID-19. The specimen was PBMCs or T cells enriched from blood (not recorded which). This chain joins TRBV7-6 and TRBJ2-2, with 7 positions matching TRBD1. The CDR3 DNA sequence: TGTGCCAGCAGCTCCCGACAGGGATCGAACACCGGGGAGCTGTTTTTT. This sequence encodes CASSSRQGSNTGELFF.